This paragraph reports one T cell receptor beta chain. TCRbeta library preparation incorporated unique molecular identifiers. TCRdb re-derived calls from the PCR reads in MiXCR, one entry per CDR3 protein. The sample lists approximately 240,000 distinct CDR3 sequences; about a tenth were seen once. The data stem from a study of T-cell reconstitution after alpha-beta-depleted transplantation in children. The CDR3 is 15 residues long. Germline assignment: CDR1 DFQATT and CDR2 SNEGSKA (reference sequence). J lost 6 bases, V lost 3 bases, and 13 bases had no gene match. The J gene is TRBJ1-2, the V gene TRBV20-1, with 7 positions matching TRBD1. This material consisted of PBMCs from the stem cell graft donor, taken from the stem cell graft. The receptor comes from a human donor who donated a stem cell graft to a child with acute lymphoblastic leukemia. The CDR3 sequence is CSASLLGGTEDGYTF. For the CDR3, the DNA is TGCAGTGCTAGCCTCTTAGGGGGGACAGAGGATGGCTACACCTTC.